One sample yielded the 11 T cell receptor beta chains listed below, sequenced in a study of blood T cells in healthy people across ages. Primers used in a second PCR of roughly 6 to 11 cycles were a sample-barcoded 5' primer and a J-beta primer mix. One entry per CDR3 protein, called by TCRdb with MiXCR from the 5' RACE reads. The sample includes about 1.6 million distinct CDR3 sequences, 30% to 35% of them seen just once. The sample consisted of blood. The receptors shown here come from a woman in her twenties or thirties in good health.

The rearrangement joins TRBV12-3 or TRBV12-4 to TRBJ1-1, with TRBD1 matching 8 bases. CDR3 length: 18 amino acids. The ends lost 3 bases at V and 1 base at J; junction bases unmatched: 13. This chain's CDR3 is CASSFYAQGAEGNTEAFF. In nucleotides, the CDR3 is TGTGCCAGCAGTTTCTACGCGCAGGGGGCAGAGGGGAACACTGAAGCTTTCTTT.

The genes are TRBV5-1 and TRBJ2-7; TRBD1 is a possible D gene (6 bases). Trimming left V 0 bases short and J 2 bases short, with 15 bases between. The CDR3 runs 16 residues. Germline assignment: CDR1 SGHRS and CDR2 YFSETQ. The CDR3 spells CASSLALGTSAYEQYF. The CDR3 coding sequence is TGCGCCAGCAGCTTGGCCTTGGGGACAAGTGCCTACGAGCAGTACTTC. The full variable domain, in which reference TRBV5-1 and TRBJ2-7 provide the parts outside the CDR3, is KAGVTQTPRYLIKTRGQQVTLSCSPISGHRSVSWYQQTPGQGLQFLFEYFSETQRNKGNFPGRFSGRQFSNSRSEMNVSTLELGDSALYLCASSLALGTSAYEQYFGPGTRLTVT.

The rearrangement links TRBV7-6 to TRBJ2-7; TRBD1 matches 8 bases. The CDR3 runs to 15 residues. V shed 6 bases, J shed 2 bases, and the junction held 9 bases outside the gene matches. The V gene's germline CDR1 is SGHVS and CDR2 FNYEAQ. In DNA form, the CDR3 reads TGTGCCAGCAGTTGGGGACAGGTGTCTACCTACGAGCAGTACTTC. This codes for CASSWGQVSTYEQYF.

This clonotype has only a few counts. DNA of the CDR3: TGTGCCAGCAGCTTAAATAGACTAGCGGGGTCCGGGCAGTTCTTC. It encodes CASSLNRLAGSGQFF. The chain combines TRBV7-3 with TRBJ2-1; 11 positions match TRBD2. V lost 1 base to trimming and J lost 12 bases; unmatched junction nucleotides: 8. The CDR3 has 15 residues. Germline CDR1 is SGHTA and CDR2 is FQGTGA.

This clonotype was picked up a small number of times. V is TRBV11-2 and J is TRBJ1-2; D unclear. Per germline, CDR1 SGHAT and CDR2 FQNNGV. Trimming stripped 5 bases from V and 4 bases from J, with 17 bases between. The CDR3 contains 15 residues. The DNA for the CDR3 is TGTGCCAGCAGCAGATACCGGGCCACATTCTATGGCTACACCTTC. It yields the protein CASSRYRATFYGYTF.

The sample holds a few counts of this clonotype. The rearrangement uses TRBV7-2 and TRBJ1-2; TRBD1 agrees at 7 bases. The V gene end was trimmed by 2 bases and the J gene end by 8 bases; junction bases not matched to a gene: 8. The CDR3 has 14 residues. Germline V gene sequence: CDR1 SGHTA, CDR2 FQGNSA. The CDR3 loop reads CASSLLAGGLGYTF. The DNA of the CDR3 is TGTGCCAGCAGCTTACTGGCAGGGGGATTAGGCTACACCTTC.

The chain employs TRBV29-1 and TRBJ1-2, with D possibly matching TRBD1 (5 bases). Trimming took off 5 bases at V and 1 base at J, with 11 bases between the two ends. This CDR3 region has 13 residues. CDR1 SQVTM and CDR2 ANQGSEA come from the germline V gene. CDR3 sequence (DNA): TGCAGCGTTACCGACAGTTTTAACTATGGCTACACCTTC. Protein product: CSVTDSFNYGYTF.

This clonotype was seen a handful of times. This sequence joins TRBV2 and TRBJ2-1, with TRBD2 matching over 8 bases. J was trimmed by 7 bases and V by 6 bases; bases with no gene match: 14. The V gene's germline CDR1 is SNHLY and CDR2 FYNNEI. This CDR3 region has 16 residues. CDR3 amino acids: CASRRVAGKVENEQFF. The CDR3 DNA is TGTGCCAGCAGGAGAGTAGCGGGAAAGGTAGAGAATGAGCAGTTCTTC.

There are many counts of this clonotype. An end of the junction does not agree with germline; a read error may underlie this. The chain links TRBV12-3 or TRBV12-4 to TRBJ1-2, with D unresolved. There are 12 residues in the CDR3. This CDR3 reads CASSPGDYGYTF. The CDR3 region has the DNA TGCGCCAGCAGCCCAGGCGACTATGGCTACACCTTC.

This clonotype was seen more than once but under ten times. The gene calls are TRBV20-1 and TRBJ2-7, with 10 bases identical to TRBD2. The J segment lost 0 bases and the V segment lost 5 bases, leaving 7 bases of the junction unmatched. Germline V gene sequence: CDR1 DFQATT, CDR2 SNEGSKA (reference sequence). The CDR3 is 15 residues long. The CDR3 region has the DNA TGCAGTGCTCAGGACCCTAGCGGGGGCTCCTACGAGCAGTACTTC. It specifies CSAQDPSGGSYEQYF.

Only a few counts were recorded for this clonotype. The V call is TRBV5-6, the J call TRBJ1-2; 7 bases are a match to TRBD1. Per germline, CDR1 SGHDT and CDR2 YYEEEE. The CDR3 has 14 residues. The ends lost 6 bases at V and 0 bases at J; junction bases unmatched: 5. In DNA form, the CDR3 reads TGTGCCAGCAAACTACAGGGGCCTAACTATGGCTACACCTTC. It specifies CASKLQGPNYGYTF.